The following is a T cell receptor (beta chain) sequence with its context. Its antigen is not identified. V was clipped by 5 bases and J by 5 bases; unmatched bases: 14. Germline V lookup: CDR1 SEHNR, CDR2 FQNEAQ (reference sequence). This CDR3 region has 16 residues. Amplification used 60 V beta primers and 13 J beta primers. TCRdb's table, derived via immunoSEQ multiplex PCR, lists solely in-frame clones and lacks some. Here the sample spans 95,000 or so clones, around 85% being singletons. These data come from a study of glioma-infiltrating T cells after dendritic cell vaccination. Points from the study as a whole: Estimated pretreatment TIL content predicted outcome after dendritic cell vaccination.

The source is a human donor with glioblastoma. This chain links TRBV7-9 with TRBJ2-5; 7 nucleotides line up with TRBD2. Source: blood, taken before dendritic cell vaccination. The CDR3 region is CASSPVVAGVGETQYF. DNA for the CDR3: TGTGCCAGCAGCCCTGTTGTCGCGGGGGTGGGGGAGACCCAGTACTTC.